Listed here is a single TCR beta chain. Its antigen is as yet unknown. This sample is drawn from a study of cytomegalovirus exposure and HLA in healthy donors. General study findings and limits: Judged likely to be a sequencing artifact was a cluster of highly shared sequence variants.

V was cut by 2 bases and J by 5 bases, with 13 bases left in between. Germline V lookup: CDR1 KGHSH, CDR2 LQKENI. This CDR3 is built from 15 residues. The PCR was carried out with 60 Vbeta primers and 13 Jbeta primers. Sequenced by immunoSEQ multiplex PCR; TCRdb stores in-frame clones only, minus some. This sample yields around 150,000 clones, of which roughly 80% are seen a single time; approximately 2% belongs to the top ten. This receptor was obtained from a female donor in good health and CMV-seronegative. The rearrangement links TRBV18 to TRBJ1-5; weak D call: TRBD1 (5 bases). Material: PBMCs. Here the CDR3 DNA reads TGTGCCAGCTCACCAAACGGGGGAGGTGATCAGCCCCAGCATTTT. Its translation is CASSPNGGGDQPQHF.